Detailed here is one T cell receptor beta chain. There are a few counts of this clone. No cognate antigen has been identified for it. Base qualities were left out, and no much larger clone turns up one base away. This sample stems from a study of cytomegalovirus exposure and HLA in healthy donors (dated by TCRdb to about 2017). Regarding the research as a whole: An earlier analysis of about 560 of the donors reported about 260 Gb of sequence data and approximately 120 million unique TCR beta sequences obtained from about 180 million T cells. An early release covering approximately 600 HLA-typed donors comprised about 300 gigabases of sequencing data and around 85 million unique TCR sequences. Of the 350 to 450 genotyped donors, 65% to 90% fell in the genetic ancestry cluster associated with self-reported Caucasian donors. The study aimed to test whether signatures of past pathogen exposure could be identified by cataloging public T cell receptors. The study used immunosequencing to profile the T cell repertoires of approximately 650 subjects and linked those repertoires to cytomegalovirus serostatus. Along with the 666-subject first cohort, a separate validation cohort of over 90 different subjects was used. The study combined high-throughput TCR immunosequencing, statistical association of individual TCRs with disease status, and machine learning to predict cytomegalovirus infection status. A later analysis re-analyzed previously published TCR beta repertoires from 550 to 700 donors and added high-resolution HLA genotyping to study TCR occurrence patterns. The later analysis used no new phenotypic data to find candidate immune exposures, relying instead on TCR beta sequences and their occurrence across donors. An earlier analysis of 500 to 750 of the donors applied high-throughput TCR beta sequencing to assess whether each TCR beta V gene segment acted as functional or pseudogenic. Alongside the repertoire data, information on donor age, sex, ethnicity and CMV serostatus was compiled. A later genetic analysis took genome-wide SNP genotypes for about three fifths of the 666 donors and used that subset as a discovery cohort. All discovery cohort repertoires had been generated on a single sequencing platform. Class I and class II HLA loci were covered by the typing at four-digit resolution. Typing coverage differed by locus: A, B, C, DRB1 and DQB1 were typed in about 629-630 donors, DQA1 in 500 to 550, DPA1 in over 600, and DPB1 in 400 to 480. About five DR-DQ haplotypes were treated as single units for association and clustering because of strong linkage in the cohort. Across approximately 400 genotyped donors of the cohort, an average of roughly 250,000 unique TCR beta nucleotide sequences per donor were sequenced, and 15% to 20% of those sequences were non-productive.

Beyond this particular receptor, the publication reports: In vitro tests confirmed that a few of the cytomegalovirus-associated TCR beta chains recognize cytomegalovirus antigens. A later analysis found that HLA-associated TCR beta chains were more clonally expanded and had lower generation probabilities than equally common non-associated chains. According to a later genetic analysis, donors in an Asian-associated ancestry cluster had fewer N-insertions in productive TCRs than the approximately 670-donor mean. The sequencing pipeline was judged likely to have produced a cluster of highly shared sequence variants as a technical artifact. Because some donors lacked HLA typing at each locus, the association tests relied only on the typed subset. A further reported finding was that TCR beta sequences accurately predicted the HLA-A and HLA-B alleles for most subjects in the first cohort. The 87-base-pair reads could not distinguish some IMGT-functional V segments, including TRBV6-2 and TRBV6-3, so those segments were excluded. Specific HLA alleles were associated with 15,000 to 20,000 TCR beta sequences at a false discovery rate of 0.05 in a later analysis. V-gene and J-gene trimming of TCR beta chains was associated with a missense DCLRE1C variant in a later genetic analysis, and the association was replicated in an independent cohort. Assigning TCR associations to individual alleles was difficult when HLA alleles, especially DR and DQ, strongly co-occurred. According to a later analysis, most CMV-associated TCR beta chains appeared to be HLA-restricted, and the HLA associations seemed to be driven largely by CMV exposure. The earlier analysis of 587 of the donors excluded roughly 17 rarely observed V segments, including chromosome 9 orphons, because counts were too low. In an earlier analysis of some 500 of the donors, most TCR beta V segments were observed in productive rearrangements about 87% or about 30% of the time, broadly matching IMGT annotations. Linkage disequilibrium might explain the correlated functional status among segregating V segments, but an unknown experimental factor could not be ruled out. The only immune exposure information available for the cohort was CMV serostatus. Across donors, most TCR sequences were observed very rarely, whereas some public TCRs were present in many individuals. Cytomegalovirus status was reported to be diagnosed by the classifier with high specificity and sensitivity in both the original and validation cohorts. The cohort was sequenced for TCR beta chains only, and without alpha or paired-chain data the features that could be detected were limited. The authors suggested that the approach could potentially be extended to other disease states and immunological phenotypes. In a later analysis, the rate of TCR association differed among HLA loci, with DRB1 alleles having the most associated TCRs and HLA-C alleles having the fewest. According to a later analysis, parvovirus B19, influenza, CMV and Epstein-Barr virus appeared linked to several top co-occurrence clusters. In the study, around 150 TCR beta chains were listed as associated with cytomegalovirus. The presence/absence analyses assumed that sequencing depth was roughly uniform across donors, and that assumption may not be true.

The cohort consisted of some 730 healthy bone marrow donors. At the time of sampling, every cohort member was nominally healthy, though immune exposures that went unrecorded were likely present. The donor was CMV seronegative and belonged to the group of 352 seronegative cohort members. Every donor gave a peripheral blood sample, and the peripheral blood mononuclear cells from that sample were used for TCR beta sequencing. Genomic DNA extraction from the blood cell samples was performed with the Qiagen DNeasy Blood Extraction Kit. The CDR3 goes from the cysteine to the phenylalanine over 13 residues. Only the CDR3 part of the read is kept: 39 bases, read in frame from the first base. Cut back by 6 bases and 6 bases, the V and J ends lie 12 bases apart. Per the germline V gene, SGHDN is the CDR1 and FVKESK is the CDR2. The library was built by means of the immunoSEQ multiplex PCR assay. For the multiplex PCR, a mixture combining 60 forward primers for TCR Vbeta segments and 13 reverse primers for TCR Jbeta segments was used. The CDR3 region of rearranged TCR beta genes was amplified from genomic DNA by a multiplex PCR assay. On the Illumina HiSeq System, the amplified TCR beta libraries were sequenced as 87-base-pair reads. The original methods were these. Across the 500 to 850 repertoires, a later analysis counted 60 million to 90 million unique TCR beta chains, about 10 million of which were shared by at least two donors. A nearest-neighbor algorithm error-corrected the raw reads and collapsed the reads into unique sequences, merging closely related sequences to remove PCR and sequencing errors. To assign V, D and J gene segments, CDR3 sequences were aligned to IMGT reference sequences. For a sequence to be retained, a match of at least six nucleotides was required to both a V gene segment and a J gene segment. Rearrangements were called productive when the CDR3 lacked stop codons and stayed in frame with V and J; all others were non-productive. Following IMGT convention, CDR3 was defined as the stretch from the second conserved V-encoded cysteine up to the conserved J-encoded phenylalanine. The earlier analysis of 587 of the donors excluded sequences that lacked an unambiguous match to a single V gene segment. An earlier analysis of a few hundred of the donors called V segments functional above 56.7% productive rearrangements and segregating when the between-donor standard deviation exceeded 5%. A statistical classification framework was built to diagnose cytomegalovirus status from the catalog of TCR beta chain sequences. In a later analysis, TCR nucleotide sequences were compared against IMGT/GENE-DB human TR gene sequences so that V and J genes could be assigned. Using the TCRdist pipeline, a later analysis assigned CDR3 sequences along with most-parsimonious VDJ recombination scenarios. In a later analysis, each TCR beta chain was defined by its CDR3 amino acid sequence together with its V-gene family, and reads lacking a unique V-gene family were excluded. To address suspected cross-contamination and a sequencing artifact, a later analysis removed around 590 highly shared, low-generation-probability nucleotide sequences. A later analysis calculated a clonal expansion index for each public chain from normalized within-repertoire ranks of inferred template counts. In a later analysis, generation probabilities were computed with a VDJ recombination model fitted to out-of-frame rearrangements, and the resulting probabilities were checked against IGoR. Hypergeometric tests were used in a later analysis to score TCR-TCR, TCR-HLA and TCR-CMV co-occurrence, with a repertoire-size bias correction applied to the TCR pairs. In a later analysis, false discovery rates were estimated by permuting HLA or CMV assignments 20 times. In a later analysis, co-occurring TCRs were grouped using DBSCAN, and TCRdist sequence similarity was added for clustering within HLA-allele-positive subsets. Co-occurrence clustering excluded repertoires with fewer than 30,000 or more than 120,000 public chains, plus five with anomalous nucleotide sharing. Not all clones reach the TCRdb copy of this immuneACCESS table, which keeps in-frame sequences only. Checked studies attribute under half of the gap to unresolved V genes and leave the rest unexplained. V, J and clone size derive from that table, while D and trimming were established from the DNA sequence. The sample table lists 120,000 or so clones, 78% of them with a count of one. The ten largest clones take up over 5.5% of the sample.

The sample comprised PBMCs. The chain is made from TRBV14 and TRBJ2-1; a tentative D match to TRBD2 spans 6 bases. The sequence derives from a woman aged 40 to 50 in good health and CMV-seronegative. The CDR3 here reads CASRRAGGNEQFF. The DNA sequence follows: TGTGCCAGCAGGAGGGCCGGGGGCAATGAGCAGTTCTTC.